What follows are 25 T cell receptor beta chains derived from one specimen sequenced in a study of T cells in localized non-small cell lung cancer. Generated by immunoSEQ multiplex PCR, the TCRdb table keeps only in-frame clones and is missing some. The sample has about 78,000 clones, about four fifths seen once; the top ten hold approximately 3%. Material: peripheral blood, obtained before any cancer treatment. The receptor set was obtained from a man aged 40 to 70 with stage I lung adenocarcinoma.

This chain connects TRBV7-7 to TRBJ2-2; 7 positions match TRBD1. CDR1 and CDR2 (germline): SSHAT, FNYEAQ (reference sequence). The CDR3 has 16 residues. Losses at the gene ends were 5 bases for V and 4 bases for J; bases not matched to a gene: 10. CDR3 sequence reads: CASSPSGRGSTGELFF. Here the CDR3 DNA reads TGTGCCAGCAGCCCCTCCGGCAGGGGGTCCACCGGGGAGCTGTTTTTT.

J is TRBJ1-1 and V is TRBV6-5; D may be TRBD1 (6 bases). Germline-derived CDR1 and CDR2 are MNHEY and SVGAGI. CDR3 length equals 15 residues. The V end lost 6 bases, the J end lost 0 bases, and 14 bases lay between the germline ends. The CDR3 bases are TGTGCCAGCAGAGCGACGCGGGGGCTGAACACTGAAGCTTTCTTT. Its translation is CASRATRGLNTEAFF.

This clone appeared a few times. The chain employs TRBV6-5 and TRBJ1-1; D is unresolved. The CDR3 extends over 13 amino acids. Germline loops: CDR1 MNHEY, CDR2 SVGAGI. V dropped 0 bases and J dropped 5 bases, with 7 bases sitting between them. As DNA, the CDR3 is TGTGCCAGCAGTTACTCGGGAGGAACTGAAGCTTTCTTT. Amino acid sequence: CASSYSGGTEAFF.

The rearrangement joins TRBV6-1 to TRBJ2-7; D unresolved. Looked up from germline, CDR1 is MNHNS and CDR2 is SASEGT. V lost 3 bases, J lost 3 bases, and 6 bases lay in between. The CDR3 runs to 12 residues. CDR3 region: CASSDYHYEQYF. CDR3 nucleotide sequence: TGTGCCAGCAGTGACTATCACTACGAGCAGTACTTC.

The V gene is TRBV14, the J gene TRBJ1-1, with 7 bases identical to TRBD1. J was trimmed by 0 bases and V by 3 bases; bases with no gene match: 1. CDR1 is SGHDN and CDR2 is FVKESK in the germline V gene. The CDR3 spans 14 residues. The CDR3 coding sequence is TGTGCCAGCAGCCATGACAGGGTGAACACTGAAGCTTTCTTT. Translating gives CASSHDRVNTEAFF.

CDR3 nucleotides: TGTGCCACCAGCAGAGATAACAGCGGGGGCCAAGAGACCCAGTACTTC. Its protein is CATSRDNSGGQETQYF. This sequence joins TRBV15 and TRBJ2-5; 8 bases line up with TRBD2. The CDR3 is made up of 16 amino acids. With 0 bases clipped from V and 1 base from J, the junction kept 4 bases outside the gene matches. Germline V CDR1 and CDR2: LNHNV, YYDKDF (reference sequence).

The rearrangement uses TRBV7-8 and TRBJ2-7, with 10 bases matching TRBD1. CDR3 length equals 14 residues. V lost 8 bases to trimming and J lost 6 bases; unmatched junction nucleotides: 10. Germline V gene data show CDR1 as SGHVS and CDR2 as FQNEAQ. The CDR3 region has the DNA TGTGCCAGCGGAACGGGACAGGGGTTCGGCGAGCAGTACTTC. Translated: CASGTGQGFGEQYF.

This chain uses TRBV5-1 with TRBJ2-1; the match to TRBD1 covers 10 bases. This CDR3 spans 15 amino acids. Germline values: CDR1 SGHRS, CDR2 YFSETQ. The trim removed 2 bases at V and 9 bases at J, leaving 8 bases unmatched. The DNA of the CDR3 is TGCGCCAGCAGCTTACCGGGACAGGGGCTAAGTGAGCAGTTCTTC. This translates into CASSLPGQGLSEQFF.

This chain connects TRBV11-2 to TRBJ2-5; the D call may be TRBD1 or TRBD2 (5 bases each). The germline V gene has CDR1 SGHAT and CDR2 FQNNGV. The CDR3 spans 16 residues. Deletions cut 4 bases from V and 2 bases from J, with 17 bases between. The CDR3 is CASSSDGTGRQETQYF. CDR3 DNA sequence: TGTGCCAGCAGCTCCGATGGGACGGGAAGACAAGAGACCCAGTACTTC.

The chain couples TRBV28 to TRBJ2-4; D may match TRBD1 or TRBD2 (5 bases each). The V gene lost 5 bases and the J gene lost 2 bases, with 10 bases spanning the gap. There are 14 residues in the CDR3. The germline V gene has CDR1 MDHEN and CDR2 SYDVKM. Here the CDR3 reads CASSIPGPKNIQYF. The CDR3, as DNA: TGTGCCAGCAGTATCCCGGGACCCAAAAACATTCAGTACTTC.

This clone was picked up a small number of times. The chain carries TRBV29-1 and TRBJ2-7; 8 positions match TRBD2. V dropped 3 bases and J dropped 1; count of bases not matched to a gene: 2. The CDR3 has 13 residues. The germline gives CDR1 SQVTM, CDR2 ANQGSEA. CDR3 residues: CSVEREESYEQYF. For the CDR3, the DNA is TGCAGCGTTGAGCGGGAGGAGTCCTACGAGCAGTACTTC.

The V call is TRBV14, the J call TRBJ2-5; D might be TRBD1 (6 bases). The CDR3 is made up of 13 amino acids. The germline gives CDR1 SGHDN, CDR2 FVKESK. V was clipped by 3 bases and J by 5 bases, with 10 bases between them. This CDR3 is CASSQGARETQYF. The CDR3 DNA is TGTGCCAGCAGCCAGGGGGCGAGGGAGACCCAGTACTTC.

This clone was seen a few times. V is TRBV27 and J is TRBJ2-3; 15 bases align to TRBD2. CDR3 length: 15 residues. The junction had 6 bases not matched to a gene; V was cut back by 5 bases and J by 9 bases. Germline CDR1 and CDR2: MNHEY and SMNVEV (reference sequence). The CDR3 DNA is TGTGCCAGCAGTGGCGGGACTAGCGGGAGGCGAACGCAGTATTTT. Residues: CASSGGTSGRRTQYF.

This sequence joins TRBV7-8 and TRBJ1-2; D may be TRBD1 (6 bases). The V end was cut by 5 bases, the J end by 4 bases, with 11 bases between. Germline V gene data show CDR1 as SGHVS and CDR2 as FQNEAQ. The CDR3 contains 13 residues. CDR3: CASSPTGSYGYTF. The CDR3 DNA is TGTGCCAGCAGCCCCACAGGGAGCTATGGCTACACCTTC.

In DNA, the CDR3 is TGTGCCTGGAGTATAAGTTTAAGCCAGCCCCAGCATTTT. Amino acid sequence: CAWSISLSQPQHF. V is TRBV30 and J is TRBJ1-5; D ambiguous. The CDR3 runs 13 residues. Germline loops: CDR1 GTSNPN, CDR2 SVGIG (reference sequence). Trimming pared 2 bases from V and 7 bases from J, leaving 12 bases between.

This chain connects TRBV7-6 to TRBJ2-4, with 7 bases fitting TRBD1. V dropped 1 base and J dropped 6; count of bases not matched to a gene: 6. CDR1 SGHVS and CDR2 FNYEAQ come from the germline V gene. CDR3 length: 15 amino acids. As DNA, the CDR3 is TGTGCCAGCAGCTTAGGCCAGGGGGTGGGAAACATTCAGTACTTC. Translating it yields CASSLGQGVGNIQYF. The variable domain in full, completed from reference TRBV7-6 and TRBJ2-4, reads GAGVSQSPRYKVTKRGQDVALRCDPISGHVSLYWYRQALGQGPEFLTYFNYEAQQDKSGLPNDRFSAERPEGSISTLTIQRTEQRDSAMYRCASSLGQGVGNIQYFGAGTRLSVL.

V and J are TRBV14 and TRBJ1-1, with TRBD1 as a possible D gene (5 bases). CDR1 and CDR2 (germline): SGHDN, FVKESK. The CDR3 covers 14 residues. Trimming shortened V by 9 bases and J by 2 bases, and 16 bases separated the two germline ends. The CDR3 DNA follows: TGTGCCAGAATTATCAGGGTCGAAAACACTGAAGCTTTCTTT. Protein product: CARIIRVENTEAFF.

The gene calls are TRBV6-5 and TRBJ2-1; TRBD2 matches 8 bases. CDR3 length equals 13 residues. Germline CDR1 reads MNHEY; CDR2 reads SVGAGI. V trimming: 8 bases; J trimming: 4 bases; junction bases outside the gene matches: 4. This CDR3 reads CASRSGGYNEQFF. In nucleotides, the CDR3 is TGTGCCAGCCGGAGCGGGGGTTACAATGAGCAGTTCTTC.

V gene TRBV9 combines with J gene TRBJ2-3; 10 nucleotides line up with TRBD2. This CDR3 has 16 amino acids. Germline V gene sequence: CDR1 SGDLS, CDR2 YYNGEE. V was pared by 2 bases and J by 1 base, with 4 bases of the junction left unmatched. CDR3 sequence: CASSVGLAGGTDTQYF. In DNA, the CDR3 is TGTGCCAGCAGCGTCGGGCTAGCGGGGGGCACAGATACGCAGTATTTT.

As concerns this clone: Sequence at one end of the junction differs from germline and may be a read error. The V and J genes are TRBV6-5 and TRBJ2-5; D not certain. Germline V lookup: CDR1 MNHEY, CDR2 SVGAGI. There are 11 residues in the CDR3. The CDR3: CASSYQETQYF. DNA of the CDR3: TGTGCCAGCAGTTACCAGGAGACCCAGTACTTC.

This clone was found a few times. This sequence joins TRBV11-2 and TRBJ2-3, with D maybe TRBD2 (6 bases). The V end lost 7 bases, the J end lost 7 bases, and 18 bases lay between the germline ends. The germline V gene has CDR1 SGHAT and CDR2 FQNNGV. CDR3 length equals 14 residues. CDR3 in DNA: TGTGCCAGCACCTTGTCCCGGGACTCAAATACGCAGTATTTT. Residues: CASTLSRDSNTQYF.

The V gene is TRBV10-3, the J gene TRBJ1-4; D ambiguous. The V end lost 2 bases, the J end lost 10 bases, and 11 bases lay between the germline ends. The CDR3 covers 13 residues. Germline assignment: CDR1 ENHRY and CDR2 SYGVKD. CDR3 in amino acids: CAISESTGGKLFF. CDR3 coding DNA: TGTGCCATCAGTGAGAGCACGGGAGGAAAACTGTTTTTT.

CDR3 sequence reads: CASSILFRDTEAFF. For the CDR3, the DNA is TGTGCCAGTAGTATCCTGTTTCGAGACACTGAAGCTTTCTTT. This chain joins TRBV19 and TRBJ1-1; unclear D gene. Trimming removed 3 bases from V and 3 bases from J, with 11 bases in between. Germline lookup yields CDR1 LNHDA and CDR2 SQIVND (reference sequence). The CDR3 runs 14 residues.

The rearrangement joins TRBV19 to TRBJ2-7, with 9 bases that match TRBD2. J gave up 2 bases and V 7 bases, and 12 bases lay outside the gene matches. The CDR3 extends over 16 amino acids. Germline CDR1 is LNHDA and CDR2 is SQIVND (reference sequence). CDR3 bases: TGTGCCAGTACCCCCGAGGCGGGAGGGCCGGCCTACGAGCAGTACTTC. Encoded protein: CASTPEAGGPAYEQYF.

The V and J genes are TRBV7-6 and TRBJ2-6; D is unclear. Trimming stripped 3 bases from V and 0 bases from J, with 3 bases between. This CDR3 spans 14 amino acids. Germline-derived CDR1 and CDR2 are SGHVS and FNYEAQ. The CDR3 DNA reads TGTGCCAGCAGCTTTTACTCTGGGGCCAACGTCCTGACTTTC. Its protein product is CASSFYSGANVLTF.